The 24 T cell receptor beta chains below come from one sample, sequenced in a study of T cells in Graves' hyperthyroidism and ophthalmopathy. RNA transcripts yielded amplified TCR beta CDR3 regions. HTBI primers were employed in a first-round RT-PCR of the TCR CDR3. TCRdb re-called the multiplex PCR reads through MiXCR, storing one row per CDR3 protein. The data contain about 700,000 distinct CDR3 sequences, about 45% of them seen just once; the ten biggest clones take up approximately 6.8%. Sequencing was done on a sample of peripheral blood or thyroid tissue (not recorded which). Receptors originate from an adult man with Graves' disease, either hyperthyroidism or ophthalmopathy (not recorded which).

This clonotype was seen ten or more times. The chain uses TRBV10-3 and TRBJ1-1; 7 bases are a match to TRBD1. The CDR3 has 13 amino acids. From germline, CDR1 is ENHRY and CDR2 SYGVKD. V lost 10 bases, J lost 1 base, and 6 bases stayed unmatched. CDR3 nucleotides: TGTGCCAGCGGCGGACAGGCGAACACTGAAGCTTTCTTT. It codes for CASGGQANTEAFF.

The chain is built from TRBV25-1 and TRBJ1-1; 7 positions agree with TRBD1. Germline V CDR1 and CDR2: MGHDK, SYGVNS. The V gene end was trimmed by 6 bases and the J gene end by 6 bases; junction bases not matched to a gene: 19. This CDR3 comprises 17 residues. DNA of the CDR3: TGTGCCAGCAGGGGTGAGAATGACAGGGTGGACGGCGCTGAAGCTTTCTTT. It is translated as CASRGENDRVDGAEAFF.

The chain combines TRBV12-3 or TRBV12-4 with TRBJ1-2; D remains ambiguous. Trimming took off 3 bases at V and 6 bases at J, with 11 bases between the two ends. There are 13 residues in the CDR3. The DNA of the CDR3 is TGTGCCAGCAGTTTGTTCCAGGAGGATGGCTACACCTTC. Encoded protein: CASSLFQEDGYTF.

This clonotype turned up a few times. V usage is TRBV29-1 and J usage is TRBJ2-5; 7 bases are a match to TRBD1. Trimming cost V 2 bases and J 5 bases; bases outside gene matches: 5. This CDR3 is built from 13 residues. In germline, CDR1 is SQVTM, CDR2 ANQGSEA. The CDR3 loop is CSVEIIRGETQYF. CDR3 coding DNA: TGCAGCGTTGAAATCATCAGGGGGGAGACCCAGTACTTC.

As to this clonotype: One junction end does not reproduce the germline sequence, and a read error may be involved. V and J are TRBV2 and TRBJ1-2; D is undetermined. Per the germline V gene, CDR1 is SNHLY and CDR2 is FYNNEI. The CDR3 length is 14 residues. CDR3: CASSTFMRSYGHTF. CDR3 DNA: TGCGCCAGCAGCACCTTTATGAGATCCTATGGCCACACCTTC.

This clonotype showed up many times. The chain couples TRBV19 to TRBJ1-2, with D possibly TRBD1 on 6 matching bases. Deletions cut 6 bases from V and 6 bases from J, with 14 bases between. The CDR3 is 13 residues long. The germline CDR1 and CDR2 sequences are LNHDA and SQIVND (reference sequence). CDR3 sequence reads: CASRPAGAHGYTF. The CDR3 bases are TGTGCCAGTAGGCCGGCAGGGGCACATGGCTACACCTTC. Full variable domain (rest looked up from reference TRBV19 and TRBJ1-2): DGGITQSPKYLFRKEGQNVTLSCEQNLNHDAMYWYRQDPGQGLRLIYYSQIVNDFQKGDIAEGYSVSREKKESFPLTVTSAQKNPTAFYLCASRPAGAHGYTFGSGTRLTVV.

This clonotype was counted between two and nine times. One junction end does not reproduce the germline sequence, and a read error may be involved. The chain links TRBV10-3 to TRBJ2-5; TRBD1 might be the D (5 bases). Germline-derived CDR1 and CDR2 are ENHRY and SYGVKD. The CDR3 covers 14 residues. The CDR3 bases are TGTGCCAGCAGTAACCCAGGGCTCGCGGAGACCCAGTACTTC. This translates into CASSNPGLAETQYF.

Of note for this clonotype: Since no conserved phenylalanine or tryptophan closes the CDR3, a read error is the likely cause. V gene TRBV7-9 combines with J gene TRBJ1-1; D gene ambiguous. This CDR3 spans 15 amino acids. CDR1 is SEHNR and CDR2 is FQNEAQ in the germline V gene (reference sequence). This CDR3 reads CASSPMYSESTEAFL. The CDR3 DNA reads TGCGCCAGCAGCCCGATGTATTCAGAGAGCACTGAAGCTTTCCTT.

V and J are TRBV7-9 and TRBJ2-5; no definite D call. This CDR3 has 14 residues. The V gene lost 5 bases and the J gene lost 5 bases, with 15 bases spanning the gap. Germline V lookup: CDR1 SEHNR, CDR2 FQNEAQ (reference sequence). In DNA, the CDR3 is TGTGCCAGCAGCCTCCAAGGGAATTTTGAGACCCAGTACTTC. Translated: CASSLQGNFETQYF.

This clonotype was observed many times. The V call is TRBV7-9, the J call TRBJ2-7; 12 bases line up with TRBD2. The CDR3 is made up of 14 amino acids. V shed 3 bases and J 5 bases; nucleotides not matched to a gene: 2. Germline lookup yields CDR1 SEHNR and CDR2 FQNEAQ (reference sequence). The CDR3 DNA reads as TGTGCCAGCAGCTTGACTAGCGGGAGCAACGAGCAGTACTTC. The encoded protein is CASSLTSGSNEQYF. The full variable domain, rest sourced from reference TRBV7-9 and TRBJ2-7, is DTGVSQNPRHKITKRGQNVTFRCDPISEHNRLYWYRQTLGQGPEFLTYFQNEAQLEKSRLLSDRFSAERPKGSFSTLEIQRTEQGDSAMYLCASSLTSGSNEQYFGPGTRLTVT.

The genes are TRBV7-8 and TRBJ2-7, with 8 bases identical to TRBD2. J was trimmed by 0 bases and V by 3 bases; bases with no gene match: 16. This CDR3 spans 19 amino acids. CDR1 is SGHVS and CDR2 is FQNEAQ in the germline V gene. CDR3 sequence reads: CASSLRSGASGHSSYEQYF. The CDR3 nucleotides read TGTGCCAGCAGCTTGAGGTCGGGTGCTAGCGGGCACAGCTCCTACGAGCAGTACTTC.

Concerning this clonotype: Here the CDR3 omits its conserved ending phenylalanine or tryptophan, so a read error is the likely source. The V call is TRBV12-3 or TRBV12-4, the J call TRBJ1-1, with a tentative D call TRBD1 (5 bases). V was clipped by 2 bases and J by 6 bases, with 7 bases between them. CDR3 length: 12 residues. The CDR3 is CASSLYRPEAFL. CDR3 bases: TGTGCCAGCAGTTTATACAGGCCTGAAGCTTTCCTT.

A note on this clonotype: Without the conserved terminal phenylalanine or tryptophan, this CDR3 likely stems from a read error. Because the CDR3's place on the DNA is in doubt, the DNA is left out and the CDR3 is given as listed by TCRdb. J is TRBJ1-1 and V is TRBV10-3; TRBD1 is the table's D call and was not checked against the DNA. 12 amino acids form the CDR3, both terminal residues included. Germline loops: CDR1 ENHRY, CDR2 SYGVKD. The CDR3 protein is CAISRGGSEALS.

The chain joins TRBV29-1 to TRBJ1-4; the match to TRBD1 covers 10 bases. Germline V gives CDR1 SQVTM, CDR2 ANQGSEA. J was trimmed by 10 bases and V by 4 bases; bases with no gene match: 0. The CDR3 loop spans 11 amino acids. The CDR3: CSVGQGAKLFF. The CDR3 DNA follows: TGCAGCGTTGGACAGGGGGCAAAACTGTTTTTT.

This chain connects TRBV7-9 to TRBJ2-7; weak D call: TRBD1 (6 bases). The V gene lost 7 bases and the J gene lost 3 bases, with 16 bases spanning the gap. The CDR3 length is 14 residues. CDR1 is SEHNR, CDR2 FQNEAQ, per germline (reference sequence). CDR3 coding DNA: TGTGCCAGCACCAAGTTCGCAGGGGACTACGAGCAGTACTTC. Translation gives CASTKFAGDYEQYF.

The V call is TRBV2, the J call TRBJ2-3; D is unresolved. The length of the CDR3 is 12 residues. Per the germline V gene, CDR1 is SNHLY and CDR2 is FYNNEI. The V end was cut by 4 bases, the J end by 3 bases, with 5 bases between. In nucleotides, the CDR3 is TGTGCCAGCAGTGCCGGAACAGATACGCAGTATTTT. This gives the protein CASSAGTDTQYF.

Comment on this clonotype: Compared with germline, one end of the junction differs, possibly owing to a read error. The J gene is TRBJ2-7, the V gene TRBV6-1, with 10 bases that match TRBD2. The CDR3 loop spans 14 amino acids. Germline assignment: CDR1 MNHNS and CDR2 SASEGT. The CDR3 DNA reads TGTGCCATCAGTGAAGCGGGAGGGTCCTACGAGCAGTACTTC. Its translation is CAISEAGGSYEQYF.

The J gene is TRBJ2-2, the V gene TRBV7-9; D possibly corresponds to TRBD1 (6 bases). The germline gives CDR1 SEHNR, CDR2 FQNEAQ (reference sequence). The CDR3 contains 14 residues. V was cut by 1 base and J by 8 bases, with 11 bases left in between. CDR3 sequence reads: CASSLGAGAGELFF. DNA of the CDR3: TGTGCCAGCAGCTTAGGCGCAGGGGCTGGGGAGCTGTTTTTT.

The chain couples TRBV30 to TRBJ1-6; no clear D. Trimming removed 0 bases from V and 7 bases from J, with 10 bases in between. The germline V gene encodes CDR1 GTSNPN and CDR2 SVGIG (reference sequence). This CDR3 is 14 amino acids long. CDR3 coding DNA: TGTGCCTGGAGTGTCGGGCAGAGAAATTCACCCCTCCACTTT. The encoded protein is CAWSVGQRNSPLHF.

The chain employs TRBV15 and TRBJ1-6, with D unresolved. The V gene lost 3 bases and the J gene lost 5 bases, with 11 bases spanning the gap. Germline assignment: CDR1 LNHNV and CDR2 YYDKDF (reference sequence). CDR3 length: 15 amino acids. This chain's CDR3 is CATSSTMGDNSPLHF. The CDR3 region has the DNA TGTGCCACCAGCAGTACCATGGGTGATAATTCACCCCTCCACTTT.

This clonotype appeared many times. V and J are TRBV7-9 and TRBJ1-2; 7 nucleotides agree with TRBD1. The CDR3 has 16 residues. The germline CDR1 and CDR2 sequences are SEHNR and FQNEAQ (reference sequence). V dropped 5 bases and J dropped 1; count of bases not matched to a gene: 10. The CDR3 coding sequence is TGTGCCAGCAGCCGAGGGGGACGACAGGGTAACTATGGCTACACCTTC. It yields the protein CASSRGGRQGNYGYTF.

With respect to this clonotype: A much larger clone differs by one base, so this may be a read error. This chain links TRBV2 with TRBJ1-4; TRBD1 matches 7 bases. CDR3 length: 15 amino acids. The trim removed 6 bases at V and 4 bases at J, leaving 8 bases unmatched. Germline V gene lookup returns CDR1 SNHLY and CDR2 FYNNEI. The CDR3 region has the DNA TGTGCCAGCAGACAGGGGATGGGGTTTAATGAAAAACTGTTTTTT. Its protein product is CASRQGMGFNEKLFF.

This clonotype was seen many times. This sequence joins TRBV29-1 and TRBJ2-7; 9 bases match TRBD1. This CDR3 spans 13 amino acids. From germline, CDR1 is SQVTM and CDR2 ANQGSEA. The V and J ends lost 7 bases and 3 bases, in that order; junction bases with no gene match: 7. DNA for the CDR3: TGCAGCGCCACTGGACAGGGGATCTACGAGCAGTACTTC. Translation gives CSATGQGIYEQYF.

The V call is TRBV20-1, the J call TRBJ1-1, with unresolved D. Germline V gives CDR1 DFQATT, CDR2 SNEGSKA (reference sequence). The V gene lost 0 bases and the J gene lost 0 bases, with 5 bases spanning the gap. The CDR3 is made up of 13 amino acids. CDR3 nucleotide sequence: TGCAGTGCTAGAGAGACATTGAACACTGAAGCTTTCTTT. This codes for CSARETLNTEAFF.